These 19 T cell receptor beta chains originate from one sample sequenced in a study of T-cell reconstitution after alpha-beta-depleted transplantation in children (dated by TCRdb to 2016 to 2017). The treatment or condition label for this specimen denotes: allogeneic hematopoietic cell transplantation with graft depleted of TCRalphabeta T cells and CD19 B cells. The library was produced with PCR. Sequencing instrument: Illumina HiSeq 2500. To normalize quantification of the TCRbeta repertoire, the TCR libraries were built with molecular barcoding that relied on unique molecular identifiers. Using fastp at Q25 and MiXCR, TCRdb reprocessed the public reads and kept productive beta chains. Identical CDR3 protein sequences are pooled into one entry, listed with their most common genes and DNA. This sample is represented by almost 250,000 distinct CDR3 sequences; under 30% of them were singletons. The ten most abundant clones make up over 2.5% of the sample.

This specimen was PBMCs, taken before TCRalphabeta/CD19-depleted stem cell transplant. The receptors shown here come from a girl aged 2 to 9 with Fanconi anemia, due to receive a stem cell transplant.

The chain has TRBV20-1 and TRBJ2-7; the match to TRBD1 covers 8 bases. The CDR3 loop spans 17 amino acids. V lost 3 bases, J lost 0 bases, and 13 bases stayed unmatched. Germline V gene sequence: CDR1 DFQATT, CDR2 SNEGSKA (reference sequence). The DNA of the CDR3 is TGCAGTGCTAGCCGATATAATACCGGGACAGGCTCCTACGAGCAGTACTTC. It codes for CSASRYNTGTGSYEQYF.

This clonotype showed up just once. The rearrangement joins TRBV5-1 to TRBJ2-4; D ambiguous. Germline CDR1 SGHRS, CDR2 YFSETQ. CDR3 length: 14 residues. Trimming removed 0 bases from V and 0 bases from J, with 4 bases in between. The CDR3 region has the DNA TGCGCCAGCAGCTTGGCCGAAGCCAAAAACATTCAGTACTTC. Its translation: CASSLAEAKNIQYF.

This chain uses TRBV7-8 with TRBJ2-7, with TRBD2 matching over 12 bases. J lost 2 bases, V lost 5 bases, and 4 bases had no gene match. The CDR3 contains 15 residues. CDR1 is SGHVS and CDR2 is FQNEAQ in the germline V gene. CDR3 bases: TGTGCCAGCAGCCTAAGGACTAGCGGGGCCTACGAGCAGTACTTC. It encodes CASSLRTSGAYEQYF. The full variable domain, rest sourced from reference TRBV7-8 and TRBJ2-7, is GAGVSQSPRYKVAKRGQDVALRCDPISGHVSLFWYQQALGQGPEFLTYFQNEAQLDKSGLPSDRFFAERPEGSVSTLKIQRTQQEDSAVYLCASSLRTSGAYEQYFGPGTRLTVT.

This clonotype was observed a handful of times. The chain carries TRBV29-1 and TRBJ2-1; a weak D match, TRBD2 (7 bases). The V gene's germline CDR1 is SQVTM and CDR2 ANQGSEA. This CDR3 is 18 amino acids long. Trimming cost V 1 base and J 6 bases, with 25 bases left between them. The CDR3 loop is CSVEAFKGGGGIRNEQFF. For the CDR3, the DNA is TGCAGCGTTGAAGCCTTTAAGGGAGGGGGGGGGATACGCAATGAGCAGTTCTTC.

This clonotype was seen ten or more times. J is TRBJ2-3 and V is TRBV11-2, with D possibly being TRBD1 (6 bases). V was pared by 2 bases and J by 4 bases, with 7 bases between. Germline CDR1 reads SGHAT; CDR2 reads FQNNGV. The CDR3 is 13 amino acids. The CDR3 sequence: CASSLNRADTQYF. CDR3 nucleotide sequence: TGTGCCAGCAGCTTAAACAGGGCAGATACGCAGTATTTT.

This clonotype was found many times. The chain carries TRBV6-4 and TRBJ2-7; D is undetermined. There are 12 residues in the CDR3. The V gene's germline CDR1 is MRHNA and CDR2 SNTAGT. Trimming stripped 2 bases from V and 9 bases from J, with 11 bases between. CDR3 amino acids: CASSDNLQRQYF. Written as DNA, the CDR3 is TGTGCCAGCAGTGACAACTTGCAAAGGCAGTACTTC.

This clonotype was detected only a few times. The rearrangement joins TRBV29-1 to TRBJ2-1; TRBD2 is a possible D gene (6 bases). CDR1 is SQVTM, CDR2 ANQGSEA, per germline. V dropped 7 bases and J dropped 9 bases, with 19 bases sitting between them. The CDR3 is made up of 13 amino acids. CDR3 protein: CSGQTRLVGEQFF. CDR3 DNA: TGCAGCGGACAAACCAGACTAGTCGGTGAGCAGTTCTTC.

There are many counts of this clonotype. The chain carries TRBV6-5 and TRBJ2-1, with D uncertain. The V end was cut by 0 bases, the J end by 9 bases, with 9 bases between. The germline CDR1 and CDR2 sequences are MNHEY and SVGAGI. The CDR3 extends over 13 amino acids. This chain's CDR3 is CASSYSGDPEQFF. DNA of the CDR3: TGTGCCAGCAGTTACTCTGGGGATCCTGAGCAGTTCTTC.

The table lists this clonotype with a few counts. The V gene is TRBV20-1, the J gene TRBJ2-3; perhaps TRBD2 as D (5 bases). Trimming removed 7 bases from V and 5 bases from J, with 34 bases in between. CDR1 DFQATT and CDR2 SNEGSKA come from the germline V gene (reference sequence). The CDR3 has 19 residues. Here the CDR3 DNA reads TGCAGTGTACGACTACTTGTGGATGGCGACCGCGGAATTTTAGATACGCAGTATTTT. As protein: CSVRLLVDGDRGILDTQYF.

This clonotype has a count of ten or more. The chain couples TRBV7-9 to TRBJ1-2, with D uncertain. Deletions cut 2 bases from V and 4 bases from J, with 8 bases between. This CDR3 is built from 13 residues. Per germline, CDR1 SEHNR and CDR2 FQNEAQ (reference sequence). DNA for the CDR3: TGTGCCAGCAGCTTACTCGGCGGCTATGGCTACACCTTC. Translated: CASSLLGGYGYTF.

This clonotype was observed at least ten times. The chain carries TRBV27 and TRBJ2-5; no firm D call. V was shortened by 3 bases and J by 4 bases, with 18 bases between the two germline ends. This CDR3 comprises 16 residues. Germline assignment: CDR1 MNHEY and CDR2 SMNVEV (reference sequence). The CDR3 DNA sequence: TGTGCCAGCAGTTTTCTTAGGGCAGGAAGGGCAGAGACCCAGTACTTC. As protein: CASSFLRAGRAETQYF.

This clonotype occurred a few times. The chain links TRBV25-1 to TRBJ1-5, with TRBD1 as a possible D gene (6 bases). The CDR3 has 17 amino acids. Trimming stripped 0 bases from V and 4 bases from J, with 16 bases between. The germline CDR1 and CDR2 sequences are MGHDK and SYGVNS. CDR3 DNA sequence: TGTGCCAGCAGTGAATATCCACGGACAGCTTTAAATCAGCCCCAGCATTTT. Translated: CASSEYPRTALNQPQHF. Drawing the rest from reference TRBV25-1 and TRBJ1-5, the complete variable domain is EADIYQTPRYLVIGTGKKITLECSQTMGHDKMYWYQQDPGMELHLIHYSYGVNSTEKGDLSSESTVSRIRTEHFPLTLESARPSHTSQYLCASSEYPRTALNQPQHFGDGTRLSIL.

This sequence joins TRBV6-2 or TRBV6-3 and TRBJ2-1; D remains ambiguous. The CDR3 runs 15 residues. Germline V lookup: CDR1 MNHEY, CDR2 SVGEGT. V was pared by 4 bases and J by 6 bases, with 16 bases between. The CDR3, as DNA: TGTGCCAGCAGTTTAACCGTACTCGCTCCCAATGAGCAGTTCTTC. Protein: CASSLTVLAPNEQFF.

The chain couples TRBV4-2 to TRBJ2-3; D call uncertain. This CDR3 region has 14 residues. CDR1 is LGHNA and CDR2 is YNFKEQ in the germline V gene. Trimming pared 0 bases from V and 3 bases from J, leaving 7 bases between. The CDR3 sequence is CASSQDQLTDTQYF. CDR3 DNA sequence: TGTGCCAGCAGCCAAGATCAACTAACAGATACGCAGTATTTT.

This clonotype appeared many times. The chain has TRBV20-1 and TRBJ2-7; TRBD2 aligns across 10 bases. Germline V gives CDR1 DFQATT, CDR2 SNEGSKA (reference sequence). The junction had 4 bases not matched to a gene; V was cut back by 3 bases and J by 5 bases. The CDR3 totals 13 residues. The CDR3 loop reads CSASSLAGDEQYF. As DNA, the CDR3 is TGCAGTGCTAGTAGTCTAGCGGGAGACGAGCAGTACTTC.

This clonotype was seen ten or more times. The V call is TRBV15, the J call TRBJ2-1; 7 nucleotides agree with TRBD2. This CDR3 region has 18 residues. Germline assignment: CDR1 LNHNV and CDR2 YYDKDF (reference sequence). J lost 4 bases, V lost 4 bases, and 16 bases had no gene match. Here the CDR3 DNA reads TGTGCCACCAGCACTTACCTGGATGGACTAGGTCCTTACAATGAGCAGTTCTTC. Its translation is CATSTYLDGLGPYNEQFF.

The rearrangement uses TRBV20-1 and TRBJ2-3, with TRBD2 identical over 15 bases. Unmatched junction bases numbered 3, after V lost 5 bases and J lost 3 bases. The CDR3 has 15 amino acids. Germline V gene sequence: CDR1 DFQATT, CDR2 SNEGSKA (reference sequence). This CDR3 is CSAGGTSGGTDTQYF. CDR3 nucleotides: TGCAGTGCTGGGGGGACTAGCGGGGGGACAGATACGCAGTATTTT.

This clonotype showed up many times. The chain is built from TRBV29-1 and TRBJ1-5, with TRBD1 matching 7 bases. The V and J ends lost 7 bases and 6 bases, in that order; junction bases with no gene match: 9. CDR3 length: 13 amino acids. CDR1 and CDR2 from the germline V gene are SQVTM and ANQGSEA. The CDR3 region is CSATDRVGQPQHF. CDR3 sequence (DNA): TGCAGCGCCACAGACAGGGTAGGTCAGCCCCAGCATTTT.

The chain uses TRBV6-5 and TRBJ2-2, with 11 bases identical to TRBD2. Per germline, CDR1 MNHEY and CDR2 SVGAGI. This CDR3 spans 17 amino acids. Trimming cost V 4 bases and J 5 bases; bases outside gene matches: 9. The CDR3 region is CASSSHSGRAWTGELFF. CDR3 coding DNA: TGTGCCAGCAGTTCCCATAGCGGGAGGGCATGGACCGGGGAGCTGTTTTTT.